The rows below give T cell receptor beta chains drawn from one sample of a study of T-cell memory formation after mild COVID-19. TCRdb reprocessed the 5' RACE reads via MiXCR and lists one record per CDR3 protein. The top ten clones hold around 13% of a sample with approximately 490,000 distinct CDR3 sequences, roughly 20% of them seen once. Sequencing was carried out using PBMCs or a T cell subset sorted from them (not recorded which). The receptors were gathered from an adult woman who had mild COVID-19 (a few samples of this study predate the infection). Cell type and time point are not known. Both conserved end residues are part of each CDR3. The D gene is left open where the match is weak.

J gene | CDR3 length | V gene | D gene | CDR3 protein
TRBJ2-7 | 14 | TRBV7-6 | NA | CASSLVPGLYEQYF
TRBJ2-3 | 14 | TRBV12-3/TRBV12-4 | NA | CASSRRGGADTQYF
TRBJ1-5 | 14 | TRBV27 | NA | CASSLTPNNQPQHF
TRBJ2-5 | 15 | TRBV4-2 | TRBD2 | CASSQARTSQETQYF
TRBJ2-1 | 16 | TRBV13 | TRBD2 | CASSPRTSGGRGEQFF
TRBJ2-5 | 13 | TRBV5-6 | TRBD1 | CASSAQGVETQYF
TRBJ2-7 | 13 | TRBV29-1 | NA | CSVEEGAAYEQYF
TRBJ2-7 | 14 | TRBV6-1 | NA | CASSAYRVVYEQYF
TRBJ2-4 | 15 | TRBV7-3 | NA | CASSPLEKGQDIQYF
TRBJ2-3 | 15 | TRBV10-3 | TRBD1 | CAISEGGQGRDTQYF
TRBJ1-2 | 14 | TRBV29-1 | TRBD1 | CSVDRGTGFDGYTF
TRBJ2-5 | 13 | TRBV18 | NA | CASSPGLYETQYF
TRBJ1-4 | 16 | TRBV5-1 | TRBD1 | CASSKTGLDTNEKLFF
TRBJ2-3 | 13 | TRBV29-1 | NA | CSVGTDYTDTQYF
TRBJ2-2 | 16 | TRBV2 | NA | CASTRRSQTDTGELFF
TRBJ2-7 | 14 | TRBV5-1 | TRBD1 | CASSLGDRAHEQYF
TRBJ2-1 | 14 | TRBV7-2 | NA | CASNARLPWNEQFF
TRBJ2-7 | 15 | TRBV27 | TRBD2 | CASSSGLASLVEQYF
TRBJ1-2 | 14 | TRBV20-1 | NA | CSARDGEGGYGYTF
TRBJ2-1 | 14 | TRBV20-1 | NA | CSARDTLVYNEQFF
TRBJ2-7 | 18 | TRBV10-3 | TRBD2 | CAISDTGLAGTSSYEQYF
TRBJ1-2 | 14 | TRBV9 | NA | CASSAYYGGYGYTF
TRBJ2-3 | 15 | TRBV21-1 | NA | CASSPRQGGTDTQYF
TRBJ2-6 | 20 | TRBV7-8 | NA | CASSIRTAGARSSGANVLTF
TRBJ1-2 | 14 | TRBV5-1 | NA | CASSSETGYYGYTF
TRBJ2-3 | 16 | TRBV10-3 | TRBD2 | CAISEFSGGSTDTQYF
TRBJ2-5 | 13 | TRBV7-2 | NA | CASSFVVSETQYF
TRBJ2-7 | 16 | TRBV5-8 | NA | CASSSFSSRRDSGVYF
TRBJ1-4 | 15 | TRBV4-3 | NA | CASSQDGVTNEKLFF
TRBJ2-1 | 15 | TRBV9 | NA | CASSVGRGGYNEQFF
TRBJ1-2 | 15 | TRBV5-1 | TRBD1 | CASSFRDRGLDGYTF
TRBJ2-1 | 13 | TRBV20-1 | NA | CSASGRIHNEQFF
TRBJ1-2 | 16 | TRBV9 | NA | CASSAPRLGANYGYTF
TRBJ2-1 | 14 | TRBV9 | TRBD1 | CASSVDQGVSEQFF
TRBJ2-1 | 16 | TRBV4-2 | TRBD2 | CASSQALTSGRNEQFF
TRBJ2-3 | 16 | TRBV11-3 | TRBD1 | CASSFLRTGGADTQYF
TRBJ2-1 | 11 | TRBV24-1 | NA | CATSDPREQFF
TRBJ1-1 | 12 | TRBV12-3/TRBV12-4 | NA | CASTPGNTEAFF
TRBJ2-3 | 13 | TRBV14 | NA | CASSRQTTDTQYF
TRBJ2-5 | 16 | TRBV19 | NA | CASSPAGARGQETQYF
TRBJ2-7 | 13 | TRBV6-5 | TRBD1 | CASRDRGVDEQYF
TRBJ1-1 | 11 | TRBV29-1 | NA | CSTDRDSEAFF
TRBJ1-1 | 14 | TRBV12-3/TRBV12-4 | NA | CASSLYRRNTEAFF
TRBJ1-6 | 18 | TRBV6-4 | NA | CASSAVAGVGSYNSPLHF
TRBJ1-5 | 15 | TRBV12-3/TRBV12-4 | TRBD1 | CASSRRQGSGQPQHF
TRBJ2-3 | 14 | TRBV5-6 | NA | CASSLHPNTDTQYF
TRBJ2-3 | 14 | TRBV25-1 | NA | CASSESSITDTQYF
TRBJ2-1 | 15 | TRBV10-3 | NA | CAISEQSGSYNEQFF
TRBJ1-1 | 11 | TRBV12-3/TRBV12-4 | NA | CASSSGRAAFF
TRBJ2-7 | 13 | TRBV29-1 | NA | CSVLDGGIYEQYF
TRBJ1-1 | 15 | TRBV24-1 | NA | CATSDSRGANTEAFF
TRBJ1-2 | 13 | TRBV30 | NA | CAWRPSMGYGYTF
TRBJ2-5 | 15 | TRBV18 | TRBD1 | CASSPGTGVIQTQYF
TRBJ1-1 | 17 | TRBV7-9 | NA | CASSLFHIGGLNTEAFF
TRBJ1-2 | 15 | TRBV7-6 | NA | CASSLGVGPDYGYTF